This paragraph covers one T cell receptor beta chain sequence. Its matching antigen is unknown. Data came from immunoSEQ multiplex PCR; TCRdb stores just in-frame clones and leaves some out. This sample has 50,000 or so clones; around 90% occur once, and the top ten carry around 2.2%. Time point meaning: week 11, during vaccination. In every dose of vaccine, 300 ug of mutant IDH1 20-mer peptide was given alongside topical imiquimod. The sample is drawn from a study of a mutant IDH1 vaccine in newly diagnosed glioma. Turning to the study itself: Vaccine administration was initiated 4-6 weeks following radiotherapy alone, or with temozolomide cycles.

Points from the study as a whole: Immune responses induced by vaccination arose in roughly 95% of the patients. Top-clonotype changes in peripheral T cells seemed unrelated to pseudoprogression.

In germline, CDR1 is MNHEY, CDR2 SMNVEV (reference sequence). This CDR3 is built from 13 residues. Trimming removed 5 bases at V and 6 bases at J, with 12 bases between. The clonotype originates from a man aged 45-65 years with glioma. The sample here was PBMCs, taken from a glioma patient whose treatment included an IDH1 peptide vaccine. The chain carries TRBV27 and TRBJ2-3; D is perhaps TRBD1 or TRBD2 (5 bases each). In nucleotides, the CDR3 is TGTGCCAGCAGTAGATCCGGGGACGATACGCAGTATTTT. This gives the protein CASSRSGDDTQYF.